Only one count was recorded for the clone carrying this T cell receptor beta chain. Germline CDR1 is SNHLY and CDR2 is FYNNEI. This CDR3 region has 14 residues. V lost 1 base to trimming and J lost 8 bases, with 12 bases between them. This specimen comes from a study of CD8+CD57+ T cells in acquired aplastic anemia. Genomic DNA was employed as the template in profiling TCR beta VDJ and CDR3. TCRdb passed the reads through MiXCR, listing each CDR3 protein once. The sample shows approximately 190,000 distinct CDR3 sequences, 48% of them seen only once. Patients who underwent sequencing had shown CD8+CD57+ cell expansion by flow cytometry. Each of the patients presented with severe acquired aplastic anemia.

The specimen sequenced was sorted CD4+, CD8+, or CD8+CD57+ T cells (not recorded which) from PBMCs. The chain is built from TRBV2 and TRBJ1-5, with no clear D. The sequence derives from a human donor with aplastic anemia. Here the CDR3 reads CASSEEAGVKPQHF. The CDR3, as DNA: TGTGCCAGCAGTGAAGAGGCTGGGGTTAAGCCCCAGCATTTT. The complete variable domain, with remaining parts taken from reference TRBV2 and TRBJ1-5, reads EPEVTQTPSHQVTQMGQEVILRCVPISNHLYFYWYRQILGQKVEFLVSFYNNEISEKSEIFDDQFSVERPDGSNFTLKIRSTKLEDSAMYFCASSEEAGVKPQHFGDGTRLSIL.